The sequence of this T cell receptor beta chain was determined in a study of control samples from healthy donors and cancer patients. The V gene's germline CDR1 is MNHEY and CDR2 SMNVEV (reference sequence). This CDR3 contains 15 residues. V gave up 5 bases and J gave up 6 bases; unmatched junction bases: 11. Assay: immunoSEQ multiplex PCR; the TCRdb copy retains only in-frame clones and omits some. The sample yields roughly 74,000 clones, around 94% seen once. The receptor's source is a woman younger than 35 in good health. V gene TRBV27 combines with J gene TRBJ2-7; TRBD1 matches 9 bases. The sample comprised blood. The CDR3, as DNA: TGTGCCAGCAGTCAAAGGGACAGGGCCCTAGGCGAGCAGTACTTC. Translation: CASSQRDRALGEQYF.